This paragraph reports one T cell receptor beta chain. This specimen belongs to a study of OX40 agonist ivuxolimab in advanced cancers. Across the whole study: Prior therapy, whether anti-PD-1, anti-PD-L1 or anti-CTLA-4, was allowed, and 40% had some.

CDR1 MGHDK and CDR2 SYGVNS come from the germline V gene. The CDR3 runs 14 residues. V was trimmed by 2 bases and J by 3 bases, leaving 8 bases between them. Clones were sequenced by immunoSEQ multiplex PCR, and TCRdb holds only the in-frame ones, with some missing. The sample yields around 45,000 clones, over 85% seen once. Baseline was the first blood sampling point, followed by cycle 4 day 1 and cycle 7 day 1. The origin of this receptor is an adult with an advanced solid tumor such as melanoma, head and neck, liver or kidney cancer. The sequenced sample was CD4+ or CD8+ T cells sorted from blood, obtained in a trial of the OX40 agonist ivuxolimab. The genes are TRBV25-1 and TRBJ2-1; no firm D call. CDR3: CASSETVYYNEQFF. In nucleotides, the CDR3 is TGTGCCAGCAGTGAAACAGTCTACTACAATGAGCAGTTCTTC.